This entry describes one T cell receptor beta chain. Its antigen is unknown. This entry comes from a study of CD8 T cells in Susac syndrome. General study points: The TCR sequencing and HLA analysis in the study involved a relatively small number of individuals, as the study acknowledged.

The authors carried out high-throughput sequencing of TCR beta. They applied it to CD8+ and CD4+ T cells obtained from blood. Each multiple sclerosis control was a treatment-naive patient with relapsing-remitting disease that was either stable or active. The RNA, roughly 0.5 to 1 ug, was put through reverse transcription using random hexamers. Amplification of TCR beta CDR3 spanned 54 Vbeta and 13 Jbeta via immunoSEQ multiplex PCR. TCRdb passed the immunoSEQ multiplex PCR reads through MiXCR, listing each CDR3 protein once. The repertoire holds approximately 300,000 distinct CDR3 sequences, with around 89% as singletons. V was pared by 0 bases and J by 7 bases, with 13 bases between. The CDR3 totals 14 residues. The germline V gene encodes CDR1 SQVTM and CDR2 ANQGSEA.

This sequence joins TRBV29-1 and TRBJ2-1, with D possibly being TRBD2 (6 bases). This sequence originates from a human donor with multiple sclerosis. Input material: CD8+ T cells from PBMCs. The CDR3 coding sequence is TGCAGCGTTGAAGAGGGGGGAATCAGGAATGAGCAGTTCTTC. Its protein is CSVEEGGIRNEQFF.